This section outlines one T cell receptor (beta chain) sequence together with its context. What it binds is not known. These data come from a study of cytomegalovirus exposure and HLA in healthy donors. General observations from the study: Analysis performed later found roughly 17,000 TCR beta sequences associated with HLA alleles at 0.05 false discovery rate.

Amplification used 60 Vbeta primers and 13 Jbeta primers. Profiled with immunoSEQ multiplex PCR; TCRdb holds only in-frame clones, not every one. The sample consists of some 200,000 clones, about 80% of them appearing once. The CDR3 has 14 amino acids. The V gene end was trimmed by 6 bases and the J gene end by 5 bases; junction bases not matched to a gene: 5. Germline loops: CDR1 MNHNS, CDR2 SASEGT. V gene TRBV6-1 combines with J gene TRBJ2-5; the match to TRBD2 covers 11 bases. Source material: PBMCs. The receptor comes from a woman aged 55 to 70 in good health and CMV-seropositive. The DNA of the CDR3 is TGTGCCAGCAGACTAGCGGGAGCTGGGGAGACCCAGTACTTC. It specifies CASRLAGAGETQYF.